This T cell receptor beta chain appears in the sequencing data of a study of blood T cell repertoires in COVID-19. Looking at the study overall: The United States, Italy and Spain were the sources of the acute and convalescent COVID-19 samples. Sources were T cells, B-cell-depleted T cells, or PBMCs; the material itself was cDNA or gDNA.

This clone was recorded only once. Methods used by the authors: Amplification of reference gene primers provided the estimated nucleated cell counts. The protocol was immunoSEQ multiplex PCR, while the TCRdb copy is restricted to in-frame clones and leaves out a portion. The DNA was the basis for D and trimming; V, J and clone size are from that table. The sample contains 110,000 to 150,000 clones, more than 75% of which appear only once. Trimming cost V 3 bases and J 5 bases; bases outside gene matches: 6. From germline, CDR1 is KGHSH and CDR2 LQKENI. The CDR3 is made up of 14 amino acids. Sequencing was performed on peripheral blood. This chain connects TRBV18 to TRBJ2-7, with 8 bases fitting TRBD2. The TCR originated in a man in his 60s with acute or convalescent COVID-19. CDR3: CASSPIAGFHEQYF. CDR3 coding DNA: TGTGCCAGCTCACCTATAGCGGGATTTCACGAGCAGTACTTC.